This TCR beta chain was retrieved from a study of blood T cells in healthy people across ages. The study's findings and limits: Older individuals had lower TCR beta diversity per million T cells (the decline was roughly linear).

Trimming pared 0 bases from V and 3 bases from J, leaving 4 bases between. The CDR3 covers 12 residues. CDR1 is SQVTM, CDR2 ANQGSEA, per germline. Total RNA was extracted at no less than 5.5 micrograms per sample. The use of a sample-barcoded 5' primer and a J-beta primer mix characterized a second PCR of roughly 7 to 11 cycles. A single record per CDR3 protein comes from TCRdb applying MiXCR to the 5' RACE reads. The sample holds over a million distinct CDR3 sequences, about 23% seen once. A remark on this clonotype: The antigen remains unidentified.

A further study also used this sample, focusing on T cells of mothers and their children. From that paper: Versus unrelated pairs, overlap was slightly higher in related mother-child pairs, without reaching significance.

The genes are TRBV29-1 and TRBJ2-3; no definite D call. This TCR was recovered from a girl aged 2 to 9 in good health. The material sequenced was blood. This chain's CDR3 is CSVEDLTDTQYF. The CDR3 DNA sequence: TGCAGCGTTGAAGATCTAACAGATACGCAGTATTTT.